This TCR beta chain appears in the sequencing data of a study of blood T cell repertoires in COVID-19. Across the study: Material from acute and convalescent COVID-19 was sourced from the United States, Italy and Spain.

The germline gives CDR1 KGHSH, CDR2 LQKENI. CDR3 length: 12 amino acids. V lost 4 bases and J 8 bases, leaving 12 bases between the germline ends. Original methodology: Nucleated cell number was recorded as an estimate derived from reference gene primer amplification. Some clones are missing from TCRdb's copy, which holds only in-frame ones; the method was immunoSEQ multiplex PCR. V and J calls and clone size are given by that table; D and trimming were obtained from the DNA. The sample lists 150,000 to 200,000 clones; about 84% were seen once. This clone was counted once. This receptor was identified in a man in his fifties who had recovered from COVID-19. Specimen: PBMCs or T cells enriched from blood (not recorded which). The chain combines TRBV18 with TRBJ2-7, with D possibly matching TRBD1 (6 bases). CDR3 amino acids: CASSLTGMQQYF. Written as DNA, the CDR3 is TGTGCCAGCTCACTCACAGGGATGCAGCAGTACTTC.